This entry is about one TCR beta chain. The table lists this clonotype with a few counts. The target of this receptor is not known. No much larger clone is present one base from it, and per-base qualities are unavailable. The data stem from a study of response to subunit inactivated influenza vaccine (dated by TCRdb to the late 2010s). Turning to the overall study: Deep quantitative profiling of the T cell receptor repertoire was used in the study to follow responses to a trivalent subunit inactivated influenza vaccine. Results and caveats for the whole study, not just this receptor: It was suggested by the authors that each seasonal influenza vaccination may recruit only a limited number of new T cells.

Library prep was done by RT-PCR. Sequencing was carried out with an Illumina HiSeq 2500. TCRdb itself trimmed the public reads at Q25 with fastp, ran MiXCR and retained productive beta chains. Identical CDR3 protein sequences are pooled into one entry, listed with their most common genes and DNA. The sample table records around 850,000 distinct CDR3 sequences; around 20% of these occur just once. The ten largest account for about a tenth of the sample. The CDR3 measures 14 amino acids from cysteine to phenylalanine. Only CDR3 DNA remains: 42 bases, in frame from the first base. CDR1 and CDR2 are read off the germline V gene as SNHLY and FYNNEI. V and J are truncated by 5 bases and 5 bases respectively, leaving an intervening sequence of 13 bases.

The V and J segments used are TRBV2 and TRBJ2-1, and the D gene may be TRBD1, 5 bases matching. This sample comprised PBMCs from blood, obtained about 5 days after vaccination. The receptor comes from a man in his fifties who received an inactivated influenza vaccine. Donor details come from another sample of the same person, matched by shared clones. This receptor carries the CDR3 CASSSYRRDNEQFF. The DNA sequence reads TGTGCCAGCAGTTCCTACAGGCGAGACAATGAGCAGTTCTTC.